These 26 T cell receptor beta chains were sequenced from one sample in a study of beta chain features in type 1 diabetes. Investigators reverse transcribed all isolated RNA, so they sequenced expressed TCRB transcripts. Clones were sequenced by immunoSEQ multiplex PCR, and TCRdb holds only the in-frame ones, with some missing. In the table there are 400,000 to 550,000 clones, over 10% of which are singletons. The sequencing input was naive CD4+ T cells from blood. These receptors originate from a woman under 30 in good health.

The chain combines TRBV5-1 with TRBJ2-1; D gene uncertain. The CDR3 loop spans 15 amino acids. Germline-derived CDR1 and CDR2 are SGHRS and YFSETQ. Trimming took 0 bases from V and 0 from J, leaving 7 bases between them. CDR3 loop: CASSLDRSSYNEQFF. The CDR3 DNA follows: TGCGCCAGCAGCTTGGACCGGAGCTCCTACAATGAGCAGTTCTTC.

The rearrangement links TRBV9 to TRBJ2-5; TRBD2 matches 10 bases. The CDR3 length is 14 residues. Germline CDR1 and CDR2: SGDLS and YYNGEE. Unmatched junction bases numbered 2, after V lost 3 bases and J lost 3 bases. CDR3 in amino acids: CASSGGLAEETQYF. The CDR3, as DNA: TGTGCCAGCAGCGGAGGACTAGCGGAAGAGACCCAGTACTTC.

Only a few counts were recorded for this clone. The CDR3 is CASRYSILRQTEAFF. CDR3 coding DNA: TGTGCCAGCCGCTATTCCATTCTGAGACAAACAGAAGCTTTCTTT. V and J are TRBV6-5 and TRBJ1-1; no clear D gene. V lost 8 bases and J 8 bases, leaving 24 bases between the germline ends. CDR3 size: 15 residues. Per the germline V gene, CDR1 is MNHEY and CDR2 is SVGAGI.

The sample holds a few counts of this clone. Other nucleotide sequences from this sample produce the same CDR3. The chain joins TRBV7-2 to TRBJ2-3; 7 bases are a match to TRBD1. The trim removed 6 bases at V and 3 bases at J, leaving 3 bases unmatched. The CDR3 totals 13 residues. From germline, CDR1 is SGHTA and CDR2 FQGNSA. As DNA, the CDR3 is TGTGCCAGCAGTTCACAGGGGACAGATACGCAGTATTTT. Protein sequence: CASSSQGTDTQYF.

The CDR3 DNA sequence: TGTGCCAGCAGTGAAGTTAGGGAGACCCAGTACTTC. It codes for CASSEVRETQYF. The gene calls are TRBV2 and TRBJ2-5; D remains ambiguous. The CDR3 loop spans 12 amino acids. Trimming shortened V by 1 base and J by 5 bases, and 5 bases separated the two germline ends. Germline V lookup: CDR1 SNHLY, CDR2 FYNNEI. Based on the CDR3 plus reference TRBV2 and TRBJ2-5, the full variable domain is EPEVTQTPSHQVTQMGQEVILRCVPISNHLYFYWYRQILGQKVEFLVSFYNNEISEKSEIFDDQFSVERPDGSNFTLKIRSTKLEDSAMYFCASSEVRETQYFGPGTRLLVL.

This clone was counted a few times. The J gene is TRBJ1-3, the V gene TRBV5-4, with 8 bases lining up with TRBD1. Per the germline V gene, CDR1 is SGHNT and CDR2 is YYREEE (reference sequence). CDR3 length: 16 amino acids. J gave up 0 bases and V 2 bases, and 4 bases lay outside the gene matches. The CDR3 nucleotides read TGTGCCAGCAGCTTCGGACAGGGTACCTCTGGAAACACCATATATTTT. Its protein is CASSFGQGTSGNTIYF.

The sample holds a few counts of this clone. The V and J genes are TRBV9 and TRBJ2-6; the D is unclear. Germline V gene data show CDR1 as SGDLS and CDR2 as YYNGEE. This CDR3 has 15 residues. V was cut by 3 bases and J by 2 bases, with 9 bases left in between. The CDR3 spells CASSASPAGANVLTF. The CDR3 nucleotides read TGTGCCAGCAGCGCTTCTCCGGCTGGGGCCAACGTCCTGACTTTC.

This clone came up a few times. The V gene is TRBV7-9, the J gene TRBJ2-5, with 8 bases identical to TRBD1. This CDR3 comprises 16 residues. CDR1 SEHNR and CDR2 FQNEAQ come from the germline V gene (reference sequence). J was trimmed by 2 bases and V by 5 bases; bases with no gene match: 10. The CDR3 DNA reads TGTGCCAGCAGCCCCATGACAGGGGTACTACAAGAGACCCAGTACTTC. Protein product: CASSPMTGVLQETQYF.

This clone was seen a few times. The rearrangement uses TRBV27 and TRBJ2-5; TRBD2 is a possible D gene (7 bases). CDR3 length equals 14 residues. The V end was cut by 6 bases, the J end by 4 bases, with 15 bases between. Germline V gene sequence: CDR1 MNHEY, CDR2 SMNVEV (reference sequence). The CDR3 region is CASRERGRGETQYF. CDR3 DNA: TGTGCCAGCAGAGAGCGGGGCAGGGGAGAGACCCAGTACTTC.

The chain couples TRBV5-1 to TRBJ2-7; 12 bases are a match to TRBD2. Germline V gene data show CDR1 as SGHRS and CDR2 as YFSETQ. J lost 1 base, V lost 0 bases, and 2 bases had no gene match. CDR3 length: 16 amino acids. CDR3 loop: CASSLGLAGASYEQYF. CDR3 nucleotides: TGCGCCAGCAGCTTGGGACTAGCGGGAGCTTCCTACGAGCAGTACTTC.

This chain links TRBV13 with TRBJ2-7; TRBD2 is a possible D gene (6 bases). Trimming shortened V by 4 bases and J by 3 bases, and 16 bases separated the two germline ends. Germline CDR1 PRHDT, CDR2 FYEKMQ (reference sequence). This CDR3 has 15 amino acids. The CDR3 loop reads CASSSGGGRSYEQYV. CDR3 in DNA: TGTGCCAGCAGCTCGGGTGGAGGGCGAAGCTACGAGCAGTACGTC.

This chain joins TRBV7-9 and TRBJ2-3; 8 nucleotides align to TRBD1. V shed 5 bases, J shed 0 bases, and the junction held 4 bases outside the gene matches. CDR1 and CDR2 from the germline V gene are SEHNR and FQNEAQ (reference sequence). The CDR3 spans 15 residues. The CDR3, as DNA: TGTGCCAGCAGCCCTTGGACAGGGAGCACAGATACGCAGTATTTT. Residues: CASSPWTGSTDTQYF.

This clone was detected many times. The rearrangement uses TRBV5-1 and TRBJ2-4; D unclear. Looked up from germline, CDR1 is SGHRS and CDR2 is YFSETQ. This CDR3 is built from 11 residues. Trimming left V 6 bases short and J 6 bases short, with 7 bases between. The CDR3 reads CASKAGNIQYF. The DNA of the CDR3 is TGCGCCAGCAAGGCCGGAAACATTCAGTACTTC.

V usage is TRBV5-1 and J usage is TRBJ2-5; no firm D call. CDR1 is SGHRS, CDR2 YFSETQ, per germline. The V end lost 0 bases, the J end lost 4 bases, and 7 bases lay between the germline ends. The CDR3 spans 13 residues. The CDR3 DNA reads TGCGCCAGCAGCTTGGGGAATCGAGAGACCCAGTACTTC. Translating gives CASSLGNRETQYF.

V and J are TRBV7-2 and TRBJ2-4; maybe TRBD1 (6 bases). Deletions cut 5 bases from V and 3 bases from J, with 17 bases between. CDR3 length: 16 residues. Germline CDR1 and CDR2: SGHTA and FQGNSA. This chain's CDR3 is CASSLEQGWDKNIQYF. Written as DNA, the CDR3 is TGTGCCAGCAGCCTGGAACAGGGTTGGGACAAAAACATTCAGTACTTC.

This clone was counted only a few times. The chain combines TRBV30 with TRBJ1-3, with D hard to call. Germline-derived CDR1 and CDR2 are GTSNPN and SVGIG (reference sequence). The CDR3 is 12 amino acids. Trimming removed 2 bases at V and 4 bases at J, with 6 bases between. CDR3 residues: CAWSHPGNTIYF. The CDR3, as DNA: TGTGCCTGGAGTCATCCCGGAAACACCATATATTTT.

Comments on this clone: The junction departs from the called germline gene at one end, perhaps through a read error. This chain uses TRBV7-2 with TRBJ2-5; TRBD2 matches 7 bases. This CDR3 is built from 17 residues. CDR1 and CDR2 from the germline V gene are SGHTA and FQGNSA. CDR3 DNA sequence: TGCGCCAGCAGCACCCGGGGCGGGAGCCCAGGGAGGGAGACCCAGTACTTC. It yields the protein CASSTRGGSPGRETQYF.

The CDR3 protein is CASSHYRDRAQETQYF. CDR3 sequence (DNA): TGTGCCAGCAGCCATTACCGGGACAGAGCCCAAGAGACCCAGTACTTC. This rearrangement joins TRBV11-2 to TRBJ2-5, with 7 nucleotides matching TRBD1. The CDR3 length is 16 residues. Germline-derived CDR1 and CDR2 are SGHAT and FQNNGV. J gave up 1 base and V 5 bases, and 10 bases lay outside the gene matches.

This clone appeared a few times. The chain combines TRBV7-2 with TRBJ2-5, with 12 bases that match TRBD2. After removal of 5 bases from V and 5 bases from J, the junction contained 3 bases not matched to a gene. From germline, CDR1 is SGHTA and CDR2 FQGNSA. The length of the CDR3 is 14 residues. In DNA form, the CDR3 reads TGTGCCAGCAGCAAGACTAGCGGGAGTGAGACCCAGTACTTC. Protein sequence: CASSKTSGSETQYF.

The chain employs TRBV29-1 and TRBJ2-1; a possible D gene is TRBD2 (5 bases). Germline lookup yields CDR1 SQVTM and CDR2 ANQGSEA. V lost 8 bases to trimming and J lost 2 bases, with 16 bases between them. The CDR3 length is 14 residues. CDR3 sequence reads: CSCERPGTYNEQFF. In nucleotides, the CDR3 is TGCAGCTGTGAGCGGCCCGGGACCTACAATGAGCAGTTCTTC.

The chain carries TRBV14 and TRBJ2-7, with 7 positions matching TRBD2. The CDR3 has 16 amino acids. The germline V gene encodes CDR1 SGHDN and CDR2 FVKESK. V lost 5 bases, J lost 0 bases, and 10 bases stayed unmatched. CDR3 sequence (DNA): TGTGCCAGCAGCGGCCGGATAGCGGGTTCCTCCTACGAGCAGTACTTC. Translating gives CASSGRIAGSSYEQYF.

The chain combines TRBV19 with TRBJ2-2; 7 bases match TRBD1. This CDR3 spans 12 amino acids. The V gene end was trimmed by 9 bases and the J gene end by 7 bases; junction bases not matched to a gene: 5. Germline V gene sequence: CDR1 LNHDA, CDR2 SQIVND (reference sequence). The CDR3 coding sequence is TGTGCCAGCACGACAGGGTTCGGGGAGCTGTTTTTT. Protein product: CASTTGFGELFF. Complete variable domain (other parts from reference TRBV19 and TRBJ2-2): DGGITQSPKYLFRKEGQNVTLSCEQNLNHDAMYWYRQDPGQGLRLIYYSQIVNDFQKGDIAEGYSVSREKKESFPLTVTSAQKNPTAFYLCASTTGFGELFFGEGSRLTVL.

Here the CDR3 reads CASSYSIAPREDTQYF. DNA for the CDR3: TGTGCCAGCAGTTACTCGATTGCTCCTCGGGAAGATACGCAGTATTTT. The chain employs TRBV6-6 and TRBJ2-3, with D possibly being TRBD2 (5 bases). The germline gives CDR1 MNHNY, CDR2 SVGAGI (reference sequence). Trimming stripped 0 bases from V and 5 bases from J, with 15 bases between. The length of the CDR3 is 16 residues.

The CDR3 nucleotides read TGCGCCAGCAGCTTGCTCCCCAGCCAAGAGACCCAGTACTTC. Its translation is CASSLLPSQETQYF. This chain joins TRBV5-1 and TRBJ2-5; D call uncertain. V gave up 1 base and J gave up 1 base, with 8 bases separating them. The CDR3 consists of 14 residues. CDR1 is SGHRS and CDR2 is YFSETQ in the germline V gene.

This clone was seen a handful of times. The rearrangement uses TRBV19 and TRBJ2-7, with D perhaps matching TRBD2 (7 bases). The V end lost 3 bases, the J end lost 4 bases, and 16 bases lay between the germline ends. The V gene's germline CDR1 is LNHDA and CDR2 SQIVND (reference sequence). The CDR3 loop spans 15 amino acids. The CDR3 loop is CASSIGRGPTYEQYF. The CDR3 nucleotides read TGTGCCAGTAGTATTGGGCGGGGGCCAACATACGAGCAGTACTTC.

V gene TRBV10-3 combines with J gene TRBJ1-2; no firm D call. This CDR3 is 12 amino acids long. The ends were cut back, 3 bases at V and 7 bases at J, with 9 bases in the middle. The V gene's germline CDR1 is ENHRY and CDR2 SYGVKD. The CDR3 protein is CAISERGTGYTF. In DNA form, the CDR3 reads TGTGCCATCAGTGAACGGGGAACTGGCTACACCTTC.